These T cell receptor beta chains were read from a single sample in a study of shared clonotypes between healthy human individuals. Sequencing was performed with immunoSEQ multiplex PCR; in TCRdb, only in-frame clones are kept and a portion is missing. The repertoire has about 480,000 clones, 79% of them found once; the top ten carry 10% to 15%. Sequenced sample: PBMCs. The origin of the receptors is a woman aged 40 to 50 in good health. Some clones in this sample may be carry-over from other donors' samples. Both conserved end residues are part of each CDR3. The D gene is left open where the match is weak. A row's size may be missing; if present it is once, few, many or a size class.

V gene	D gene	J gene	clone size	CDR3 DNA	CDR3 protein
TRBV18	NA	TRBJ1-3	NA	TGTGCCAGCTCAAAACCGACGATAAGAAACACCATATATTTT	CASSKPTIRNTIYF
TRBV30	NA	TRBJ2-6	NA	TGTGCCTGGAGACCAGGGAACTCTGGGGCCAACGTCCTGACTTTC	CAWRPGNSGANVLTF
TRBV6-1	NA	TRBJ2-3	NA	TGTGCCAGCACAAGGGCTCTTTCAGATACGCAGTATTTT	CASTRALSDTQYF
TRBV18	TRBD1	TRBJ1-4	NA	TGTGCCAGCTCACCAGGACAGGGGGCGGATGAAAAACTGTTTTTT	CASSPGQGADEKLFF
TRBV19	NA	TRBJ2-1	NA	TGTGCCAGTAGGCAGTATCCGGCCATCTCCTACAATGAGCAGTTCTTC	CASRQYPAISYNEQFF
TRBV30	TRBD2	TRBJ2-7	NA	TGTGCCTGCAATAGGGGACTAGCGGCCTACGAGCAGTACTTC	CACNRGLAAYEQYF
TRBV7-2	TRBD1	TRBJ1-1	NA	TGTGCCAGCAGCCCTCGGACAGGTTCGGCTTTCTTT	CASSPRTGSAFF
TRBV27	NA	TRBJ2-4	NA	TGTGCCAGCAGTTTGTCAGGACTAGCCAAAAACATTCAGTACTTC	CASSLSGLAKNIQYF
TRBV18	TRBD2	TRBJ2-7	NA	TGTGCCAGCTCACTAGGACTAGACGAGCAGTACTTC	CASSLGLDEQYF
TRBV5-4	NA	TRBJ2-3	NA	TGTGCCAGCAGCTTACCAGGGACTAGCACAGATACGCAGTATTTT	CASSLPGTSTDTQYF
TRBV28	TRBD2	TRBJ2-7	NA	TGTGCCAGCTTAGCGGGAGTACCCTACGAGCAGTACTTC	CASLAGVPYEQYF
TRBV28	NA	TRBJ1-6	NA	TGTGCCAGCAGTTACAGGTCTAATTCACCCCTCCACTTT	CASSYRSNSPLHF
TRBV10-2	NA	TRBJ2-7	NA	TGCGCCAGCAGTGAGTCGCCTTGGATCCGCGCCGAGCAGTACTTC	CASSESPWIRAEQYF
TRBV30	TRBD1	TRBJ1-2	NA	TGTGCCTGGACTACGACAGGGGCGGGTGGCTACACCTTC	CAWTTTGAGGYTF
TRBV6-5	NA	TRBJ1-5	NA	TGTGCCAGCAGTTACCAGCCTGGGGCCCGGCCCCAGCATTTT	CASSYQPGARPQHF
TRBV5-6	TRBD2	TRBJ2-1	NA	TGTGCCAGCAGCTTGGGACTAGCCCCAGAGTTACGGTACAATGAGCAGTTCTTC	CASSLGLAPELRYNEQFF
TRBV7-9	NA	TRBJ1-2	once	TGTGCCAGCAGAGGTTTGGCATCGGGCTACACCTTC	CASRGLASGYTF
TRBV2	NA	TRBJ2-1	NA	TGTGCCAGCAGTGGCCGGGACTTACGATTCTTC	CASSGRDLRFF
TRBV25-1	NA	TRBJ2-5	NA	TGTGCCAGCAGTGACAGGGGTACGAGGGAGACCCAGTACTTC	CASSDRGTRETQYF
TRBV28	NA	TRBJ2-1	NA	TGTGCCAGCAGCTCCATGCTAGCGAGGGGTTACAATGAGCAGTTCTTC	CASSSMLARGYNEQFF
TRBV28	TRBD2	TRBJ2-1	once	TGTGCCAGCAGTGTCTCCAGCGGGAGGAACGAGCAGTTCTTC	CASSVSSGRNEQFF
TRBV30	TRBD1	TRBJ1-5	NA	TGTGCCTGGAGGCGCCCTAATACAGGGGGCAGCAATCAGCCCCAGCATTTT	CAWRRPNTGGSNQPQHF
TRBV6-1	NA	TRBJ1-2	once	TGTGCCAGCGGCCGGACCTATGGCTACACCTTC	CASGRTYGYTF
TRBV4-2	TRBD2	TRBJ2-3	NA	TGTGCCAGCAGCCAAACCGGGACTAGCGGCGATACGCAGTATTTT	CASSQTGTSGDTQYF
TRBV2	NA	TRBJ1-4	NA	TGTGCCAGCAGCGGAATGGGCAGGGCTGGTGAAAAACTGTTTTTT	CASSGMGRAGEKLFF
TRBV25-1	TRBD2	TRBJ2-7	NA	TGTGCCAGCAGTGATACGGGGGGTTTTGCCTACGAGCAGTACTTC	CASSDTGGFAYEQYF
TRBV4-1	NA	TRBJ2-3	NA	TGCGCCAGCAGCCTTTCGGCAGGAAACACAGATACGCAGTATTTT	CASSLSAGNTDTQYF
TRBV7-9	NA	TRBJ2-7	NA	TGTGCCAGCCTTCGGACCGACAGTATCTACGAGCAGTACTTC	CASLRTDSIYEQYF
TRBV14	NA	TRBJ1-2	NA	TGTGCCAGCAGCCAGGGCCAGGACTATGGCTACACCTTC	CASSQGQDYGYTF
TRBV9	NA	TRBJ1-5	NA	TGTGCCAGCAGCGAGGGGGACGGGCGGCCCCAGCATTTT	CASSEGDGRPQHF
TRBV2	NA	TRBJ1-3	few	TGTGCCAGCAGTGGTCCAGACCCTGGAAACACCATATATTTT	CASSGPDPGNTIYF
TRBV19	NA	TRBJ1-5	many	TGTGCCAGTAGCGGTGACAGTAATCAGCCCCAGCATTTT	CASSGDSNQPQHF
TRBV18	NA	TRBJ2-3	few	TGTGCCAGCTCACCCAGCACAGATACGCAGTATTTT	CASSPSTDTQYF
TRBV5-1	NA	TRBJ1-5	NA	TGCGCCAGCAGCCTCTCGGACAGCAGCAATCAGCCCCAGCATTTT	CASSLSDSSNQPQHF
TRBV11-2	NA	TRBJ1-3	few	TGTGCCAGCAGCTTAGACCGGAGCCGTTCAAACACCATATATTTT	CASSLDRSRSNTIYF
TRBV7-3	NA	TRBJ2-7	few	TGTGCCAGCAGCTTAACAGGCGGGGCGAACGAGCAGTACTTC	CASSLTGGANEQYF
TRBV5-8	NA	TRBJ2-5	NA	TGTGCCAGCAGCTTTAGGGGCTTCCACCAAGAGACCCAGTACTTC	CASSFRGFHQETQYF
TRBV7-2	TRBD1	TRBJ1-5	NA	TGTGCCAGCAACCCAGGGGGCAGCCAGCCCCAGCATTTT	CASNPGGSQPQHF
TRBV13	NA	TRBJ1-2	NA	TGTGCCAGCAGCTTAACCTCGTACGACTATGGCTACACCTTC	CASSLTSYDYGYTF
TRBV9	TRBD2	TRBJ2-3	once	TGTGCCAGCAGCGCCCTCGCTAGCGGGAGGGCCTCAACGCAGTATTTT	CASSALASGRASTQYF
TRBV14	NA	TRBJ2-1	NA	TGTGCCAGCAGCCTTCGGTCCGGGGATGAGCAGTTCTTC	CASSLRSGDEQFF
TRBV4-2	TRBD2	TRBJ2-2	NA	TGTGCCAGCAGCCCCGAACCTTGGACTAGCGGGAGGGTTATGGACACCGGGGAGCTGTTTTTT	CASSPEPWTSGRVMDTGELFF
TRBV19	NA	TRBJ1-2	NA	TGTGCCAGTAGTTCAAATCGAAAGACCTATGGCTACACCTTC	CASSSNRKTYGYTF
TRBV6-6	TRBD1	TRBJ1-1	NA	TGTGCCAGCAGCCGACAGGGTGGGAACACTGAAGCTTTCTTT	CASSRQGGNTEAFF
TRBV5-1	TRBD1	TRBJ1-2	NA	TGCGCCAGCAGCTTGGGCGGGACAGACGACTATGGCTACACCTTC	CASSLGGTDDYGYTF
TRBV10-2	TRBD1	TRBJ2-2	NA	TGCGCCAGCAGAGTCCGGGACAGGGGATTGGGAGGTTCCGGGGAGCTGTTTTTT	CASRVRDRGLGGSGELFF
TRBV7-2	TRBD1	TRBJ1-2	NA	TGTGCCAGCAGCTCGACAGGGGGCTATGGCTACACCTTC	CASSSTGGYGYTF
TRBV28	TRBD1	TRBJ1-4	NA	TGTGCCAGCAGTCGGGACAGGGCGGCTCTGCTGTTTTTT	CASSRDRAALLFF
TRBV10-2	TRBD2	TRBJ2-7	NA	TGCGCCAGCAGTGGGACTAGCGGGAGGGTGGGGGAGCAGTACTTC	CASSGTSGRVGEQYF